This entry concerns a single TCR beta chain. Its antigen is not identified. Authors' analysis steps: ImmunoSEQ gave junction-only sequences without quality scores, so filtering differed. Assay used: immunoSEQ multiplex PCR; TCRdb lists only in-frame clones, some missing. V, J and clone size are those of that table, while D and trimming were read from the DNA. The sample lists more than 2 million clones; 95% were seen once. This CDR3 is 12 amino acids long. Per germline, CDR1 MGHRA and CDR2 YSYEKL. Trimming shortened V by 5 bases and J by 0 bases, and 4 bases separated the two germline ends. The sample originates from a study of shared clonotypes between healthy human individuals. Across the study: The cohort had two women and a few men, ages 18 to 49. CD4 naive cells filled three plates per donor, CD4 memory three, CD8 naive two and CD8 memory one. Study-level results: Sequencing depth was expected to affect clonotype sharing among donors.

Sequenced material: naive CD4+ T cells sorted from blood. The subset denotes: CD45RA+ positively selected. The TCR sequence derives from a man aged 18 to 35 in good health. This chain links TRBV4-1 with TRBJ1-2; no clear D gene. The CDR3 spells CASSSTNYGYTF. The CDR3 DNA follows: TGCGCCAGCAGCTCCACTAACTATGGCTACACCTTC.